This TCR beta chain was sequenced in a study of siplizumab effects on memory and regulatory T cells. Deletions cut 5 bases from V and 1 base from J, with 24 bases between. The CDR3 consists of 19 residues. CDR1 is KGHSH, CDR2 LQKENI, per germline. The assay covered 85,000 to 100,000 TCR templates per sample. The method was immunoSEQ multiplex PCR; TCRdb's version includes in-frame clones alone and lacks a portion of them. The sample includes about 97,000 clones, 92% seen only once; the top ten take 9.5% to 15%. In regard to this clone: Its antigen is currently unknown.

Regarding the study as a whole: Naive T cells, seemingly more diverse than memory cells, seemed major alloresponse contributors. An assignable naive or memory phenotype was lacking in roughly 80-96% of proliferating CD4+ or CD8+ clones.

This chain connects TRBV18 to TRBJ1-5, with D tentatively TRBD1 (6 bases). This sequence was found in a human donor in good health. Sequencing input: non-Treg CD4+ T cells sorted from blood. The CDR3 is CASSLYQWRRGASNQPQHF. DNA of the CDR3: TGTGCCAGCTCATTATACCAATGGAGGCGGGGGGCCAGCAATCAGCCCCAGCATTTT.